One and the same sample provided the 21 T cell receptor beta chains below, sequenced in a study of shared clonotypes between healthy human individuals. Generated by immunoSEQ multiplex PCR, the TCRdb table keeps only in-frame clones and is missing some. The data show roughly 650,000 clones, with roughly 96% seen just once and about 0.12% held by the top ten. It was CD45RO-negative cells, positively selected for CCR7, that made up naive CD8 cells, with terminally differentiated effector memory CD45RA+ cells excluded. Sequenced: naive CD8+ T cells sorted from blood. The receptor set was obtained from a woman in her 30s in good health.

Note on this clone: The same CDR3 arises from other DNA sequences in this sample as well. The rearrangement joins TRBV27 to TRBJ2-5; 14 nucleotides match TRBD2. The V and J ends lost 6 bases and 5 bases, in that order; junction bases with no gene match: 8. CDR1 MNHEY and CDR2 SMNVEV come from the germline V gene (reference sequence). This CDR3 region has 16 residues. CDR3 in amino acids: CASSPGTSGSRETQYF. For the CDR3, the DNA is TGTGCCAGCAGCCCAGGGACTAGCGGGAGTAGGGAGACCCAGTACTTC.

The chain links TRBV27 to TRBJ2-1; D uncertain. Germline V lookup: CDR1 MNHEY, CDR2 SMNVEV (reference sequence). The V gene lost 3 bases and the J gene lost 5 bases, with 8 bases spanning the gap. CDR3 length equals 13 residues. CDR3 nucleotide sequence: TGTGCCAGCAGTTTCCAGATCCACAATGAGCAGTTCTTC. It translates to CASSFQIHNEQFF.

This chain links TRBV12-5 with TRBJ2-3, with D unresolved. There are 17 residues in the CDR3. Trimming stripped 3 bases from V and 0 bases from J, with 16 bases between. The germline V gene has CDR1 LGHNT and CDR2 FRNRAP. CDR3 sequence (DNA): TGTGCTAGTGGTTTAGGGATGACGGAACCTAGCACAGATACGCAGTATTTT. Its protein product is CASGLGMTEPSTDTQYF.

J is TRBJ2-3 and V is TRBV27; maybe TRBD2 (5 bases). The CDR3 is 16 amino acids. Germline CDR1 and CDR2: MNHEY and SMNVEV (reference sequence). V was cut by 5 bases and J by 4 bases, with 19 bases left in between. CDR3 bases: TGTGCCAGCAGTGCGCAGTTTGGAGCGGATGCAGATACGCAGTATTTT. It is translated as CASSAQFGADADTQYF.

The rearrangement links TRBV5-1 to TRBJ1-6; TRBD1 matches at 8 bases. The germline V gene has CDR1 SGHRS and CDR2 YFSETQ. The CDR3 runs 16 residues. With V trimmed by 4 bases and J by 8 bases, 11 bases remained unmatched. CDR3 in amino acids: CASSPPQGALYSPLHF. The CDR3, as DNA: TGCGCCAGCAGCCCACCCCAGGGGGCTTTGTATTCACCCCTCCACTTT.

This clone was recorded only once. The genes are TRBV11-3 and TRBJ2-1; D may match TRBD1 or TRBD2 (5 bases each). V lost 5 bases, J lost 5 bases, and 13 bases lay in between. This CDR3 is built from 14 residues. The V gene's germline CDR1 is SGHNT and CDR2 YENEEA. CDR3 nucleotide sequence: TGTGCCAGCAGCCTCTACAAGGGACACAATGAGCAGTTCTTC. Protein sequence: CASSLYKGHNEQFF.

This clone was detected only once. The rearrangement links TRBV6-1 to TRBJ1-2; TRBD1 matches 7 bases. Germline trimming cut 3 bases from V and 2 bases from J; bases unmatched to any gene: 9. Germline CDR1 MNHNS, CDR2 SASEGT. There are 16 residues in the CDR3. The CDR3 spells CASSEGTAVSNYGYTF. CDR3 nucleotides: TGTGCCAGCAGTGAGGGGACAGCCGTATCGAACTATGGCTACACCTTC.

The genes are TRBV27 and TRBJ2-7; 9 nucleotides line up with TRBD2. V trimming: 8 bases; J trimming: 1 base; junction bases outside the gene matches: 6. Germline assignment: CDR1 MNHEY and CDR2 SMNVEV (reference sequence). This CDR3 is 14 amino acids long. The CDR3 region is CASAAGGGSYEQYF. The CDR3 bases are TGTGCCAGCGCAGCGGGGGGAGGGTCCTACGAGCAGTACTTC.

CDR3: CASSSGLAGGSYNEQFF. The CDR3 DNA is TGTGCCAGCAGTTCGGGACTAGCGGGAGGATCCTACAATGAGCAGTTCTTC. The chain is built from TRBV28 and TRBJ2-1, with 15 bases fitting TRBD2. The CDR3 is made up of 17 amino acids. Germline V gives CDR1 MDHEN, CDR2 SYDVKM. Trimming at V came to 4 bases and at J to 1 base, leaving 2 bases not matched to a gene.

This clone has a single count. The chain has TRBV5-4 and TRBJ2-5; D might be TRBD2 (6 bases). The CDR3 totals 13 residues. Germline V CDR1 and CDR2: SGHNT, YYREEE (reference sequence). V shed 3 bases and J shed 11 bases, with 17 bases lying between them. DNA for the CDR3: TGTGCCAGCAGCTATGGGACTGCCGGGAGTCAGTACTTC. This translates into CASSYGTAGSQYF.

The CDR3 is CASSSNDGSNEKLFF. The CDR3 DNA sequence: TGTGCCAGCAGCTCCAATGACGGGAGTAATGAAAAACTGTTTTTT. The chain links TRBV9 to TRBJ1-4; no clear D gene. CDR1 and CDR2 from the germline V gene are SGDLS and YYNGEE. V dropped 4 bases and J dropped 4 bases, with 14 bases sitting between them. The CDR3 contains 15 residues.

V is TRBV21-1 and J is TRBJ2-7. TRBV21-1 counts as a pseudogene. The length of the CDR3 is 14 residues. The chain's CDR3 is CASSKGVPPYEQYF. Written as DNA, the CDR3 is TGTGCCAGCAGCAAGGGGGTACCCCCCTACGAGCAGTACTTC.

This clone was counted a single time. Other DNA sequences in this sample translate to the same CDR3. The CDR3 loop is CASSPPGRGDGYTF. DNA for the CDR3: TGTGCCAGCAGCCCTCCGGGTCGAGGTGATGGCTACACCTTC. The rearrangement joins TRBV28 to TRBJ1-2; D is unresolved. The CDR3 is made up of 14 amino acids. Between the trimmed V and J ends, which lost 6 bases and 6 bases, there was a span of 17 bases. Germline CDR1 is MDHEN and CDR2 is SYDVKM.

The CDR3 region is CASSFGPSETHRPYEQYF. In DNA form, the CDR3 reads TGTGCCAGCAGTTTTGGACCGTCCGAGACCCACAGGCCCTACGAGCAGTACTTC. V usage is TRBV28 and J usage is TRBJ2-7, with D possibly matching TRBD1 (5 bases). Germline V gene sequence: CDR1 MDHEN, CDR2 SYDVKM. The V end lost 3 bases, the J end lost 2 bases, and 23 bases lay between the germline ends. The CDR3 is made up of 18 amino acids.

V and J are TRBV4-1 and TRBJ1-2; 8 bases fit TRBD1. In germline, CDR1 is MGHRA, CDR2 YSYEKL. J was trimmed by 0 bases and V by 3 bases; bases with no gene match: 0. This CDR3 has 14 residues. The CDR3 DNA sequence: TGCGCCAGCAGCCAGGACAGGGCTAACTATGGCTACACCTTC. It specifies CASSQDRANYGYTF.

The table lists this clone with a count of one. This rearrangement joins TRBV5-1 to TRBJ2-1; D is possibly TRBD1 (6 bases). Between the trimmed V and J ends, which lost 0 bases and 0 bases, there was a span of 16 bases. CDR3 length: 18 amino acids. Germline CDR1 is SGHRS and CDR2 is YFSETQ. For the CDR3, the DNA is TGCGCCAGCAGCTTGGTTTATGTGGGCAGGGGCTCCTACAATGAGCAGTTCTTC. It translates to CASSLVYVGRGSYNEQFF.

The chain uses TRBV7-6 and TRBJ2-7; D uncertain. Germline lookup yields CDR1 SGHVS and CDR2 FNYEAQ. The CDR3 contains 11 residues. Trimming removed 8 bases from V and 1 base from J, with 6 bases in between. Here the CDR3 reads CASSTSYEQYF. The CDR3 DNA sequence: TGTGCCAGCTCGACGTCCTACGAGCAGTACTTC.

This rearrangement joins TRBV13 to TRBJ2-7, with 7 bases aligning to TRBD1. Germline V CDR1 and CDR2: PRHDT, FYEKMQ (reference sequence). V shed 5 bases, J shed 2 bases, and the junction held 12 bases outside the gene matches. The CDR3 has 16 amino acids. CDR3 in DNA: TGTGCCAGCAGCGCTACAGGGGAAATGGGACCCTACGAGCAGTACTTC. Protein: CASSATGEMGPYEQYF.

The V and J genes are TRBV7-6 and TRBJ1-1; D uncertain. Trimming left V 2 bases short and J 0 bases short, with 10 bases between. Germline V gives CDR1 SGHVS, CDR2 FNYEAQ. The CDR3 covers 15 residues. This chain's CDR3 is CASSLPTNLNTEAFF. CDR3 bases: TGTGCCAGCAGCTTACCGACGAATCTGAACACTGAAGCTTTCTTT.

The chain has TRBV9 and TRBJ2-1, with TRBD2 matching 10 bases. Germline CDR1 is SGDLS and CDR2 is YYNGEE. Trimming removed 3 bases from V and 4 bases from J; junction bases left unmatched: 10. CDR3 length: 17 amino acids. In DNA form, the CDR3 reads TGTGCCAGCAGCGCTCCTCTAGCGGGAGAAGGGTACAATGAGCAGTTCTTC. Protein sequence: CASSAPLAGEGYNEQFF.

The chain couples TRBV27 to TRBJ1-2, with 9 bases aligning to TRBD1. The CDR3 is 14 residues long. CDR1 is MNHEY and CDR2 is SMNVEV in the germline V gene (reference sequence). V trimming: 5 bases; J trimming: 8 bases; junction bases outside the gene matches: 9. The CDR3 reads CASSPGTGYGGYTF. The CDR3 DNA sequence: TGTGCCAGCAGTCCCGGGACAGGGTACGGCGGCTACACCTTC.